A single sample is the source of the 4 T cell receptor beta chains below, sequenced in a study of T cell clones after liver transplantation. The protocol was immunoSEQ multiplex PCR, while the TCRdb copy is restricted to in-frame clones and leaves out a portion. The sample has about 51,000 clones, 80% to 90% seen once. This material consisted of CD8+ T cells from blood, taken 12 months after liver transplant. Receptors originate from a human patient who received a liver transplant. Some T cells may possibly be graft donor cells.

The chain employs TRBV2 and TRBJ1-1; perhaps TRBD1 as D (6 bases). The germline CDR1 and CDR2 sequences are SNHLY and FYNNEI. V gave up 7 bases and J gave up 6 bases, with 18 bases separating them. This CDR3 has 14 residues. CDR3 bases: TGTGCCAGCACCCCAGGGGCGGGTTACCCTGAAGCTTTCTTT. This sequence encodes CASTPGAGYPEAFF.

V usage is TRBV15 and J usage is TRBJ1-4, with no clear D. The CDR3 is made up of 17 amino acids. Germline CDR1 reads LNHNV; CDR2 reads YYDKDF (reference sequence). V shed 1 base and J shed 4 bases, with 16 bases lying between them. The CDR3, as DNA: TGTGCCACCAGCAGAGGTCAATTCAGCCGCTATAATGAAAAACTGTTTTTT. Translated: CATSRGQFSRYNEKLFF.

Details on this clone: Other DNA sequences in the same sample also yield this CDR3. CDR3 loop: CASSSGTSGINEQFF. CDR3 coding DNA: TGTGCCAGCAGTTCAGGGACTAGCGGGATAAATGAGCAGTTCTTC. This chain joins TRBV27 and TRBJ2-1; TRBD2 aligns across 13 bases. The germline CDR1 and CDR2 sequences are MNHEY and SMNVEV (reference sequence). The CDR3 has 15 amino acids. Trimming at V came to 4 bases and at J to 7 bases, leaving 4 bases not matched to a gene.

In this sample, this clone turned up many times. The chain is built from TRBV7-9 and TRBJ1-3; D not resolved. CDR3 length equals 15 residues. Trimming cost V 2 bases and J 0 bases, with 8 bases left between them. The germline V gene encodes CDR1 SEHNR and CDR2 FQNEAQ (reference sequence). The CDR3 DNA follows: TGTGCCAGCAGCTTATTGGAAGACTCTGGAAACACCATATATTTT. As protein: CASSLLEDSGNTIYF.